Each of the 30 T cell receptor beta chains below was sequenced from the same sample in a study of T-cell reconstitution after alpha-beta-depleted transplantation in children. The library targeted TCRbeta and was prepared with unique molecular identifiers. TCRdb re-derived calls from the PCR reads in MiXCR, one entry per CDR3 protein. This sample has about 440,000 distinct CDR3 sequences, with around two fifths found just once. The sample consisted of PBMCs, taken before TCRalphabeta/CD19-depleted stem cell transplant. The receptors here all came from a girl aged 2 to 10 with aplastic anemia, due to receive a stem cell transplant.

The table lists this clonotype with many counts. This chain connects TRBV29-1 to TRBJ2-3; weak D call: TRBD2 (5 bases). The V and J ends lost 3 bases and 3 bases respectively, with 7 bases between them. The CDR3 has 12 residues. Germline V gene sequence: CDR1 SQVTM, CDR2 ANQGSEA. CDR3 loop: CSVDRGTDTQYF. The CDR3 region has the DNA TGCAGCGTTGACCGGGGAACAGATACGCAGTATTTT.

This clonotype was observed a few times. The gene calls are TRBV12-3 or TRBV12-4 and TRBJ2-7; weak D call: TRBD2 (5 bases). CDR3 length: 13 amino acids. Trimming pared 4 bases from V and 4 bases from J, leaving 11 bases between. The CDR3: CASSSLRRYEQYF. CDR3 in DNA: TGTGCCAGCAGTTCTCTACGGAGGTACGAGCAGTACTTC.

This clonotype appeared many times. The chain joins TRBV12-3 or TRBV12-4 to TRBJ2-7; 8 bases fit TRBD1. This CDR3 contains 12 residues. The ends lost 5 bases at V and 12 bases at J; junction bases unmatched: 9. CDR3 in DNA: TGTGCCAGCAGTGCCGGGGGACAGGCGCGGTACTTC. Its protein is CASSAGGQARYF.

This clonotype was detected only once. The chain uses TRBV18 and TRBJ2-2; no definite D call. CDR1 KGHSH and CDR2 LQKENI come from the germline V gene. The V end lost 8 bases, the J end lost 0 bases, and 1 base lay between the germline ends. There are 11 residues in the CDR3. The CDR3 is CASANTGELFF. CDR3 coding DNA: TGTGCCAGCGCGAACACCGGGGAGCTGTTTTTT.

The chain recombines TRBV12-3 or TRBV12-4 with TRBJ2-3; 8 nucleotides align to TRBD2. Losses at the gene ends were 10 bases for V and 4 bases for J; bases not matched to a gene: 10. The CDR3 extends over 14 amino acids. CDR3: CATATSEEPDTQYF. CDR3 coding DNA: TGTGCCACCGCGACTAGCGAGGAGCCAGATACGCAGTATTTT.

This clonotype came up a few times. The rearrangement joins TRBV30 to TRBJ2-5; D may match TRBD1 or TRBD2 (5 bases each). The CDR3 has 14 amino acids. Between the trimmed V and J ends, which lost 0 bases and 4 bases, there was a span of 12 bases. Germline lookup yields CDR1 GTSNPN and CDR2 SVGIG (reference sequence). CDR3 sequence reads: CAWSVRSGGETQYF. CDR3 in DNA: TGTGCCTGGAGTGTTCGTAGTGGGGGAGAGACCCAGTACTTC.

The J gene is TRBJ1-6, the V gene TRBV7-6; 9 bases match TRBD1. Germline loops: CDR1 SGHVS, CDR2 FNYEAQ. The CDR3 totals 16 residues. After removal of 5 bases from V and 7 bases from J, the junction contained 9 bases not matched to a gene. This CDR3 is CASSITDRGQNSPLHF. The CDR3 nucleotides are TGTGCCAGCAGCATAACGGACAGGGGCCAAAATTCACCCCTCCACTTT.

This clonotype was picked up one time. CDR3 amino acids: CASVGERRAQETQYF. The DNA for the CDR3 is TGTGCCAGTGTGGGGGAGAGGAGGGCCCAAGAGACCCAGTACTTC. This chain uses TRBV7-9 with TRBJ2-5; D may be TRBD2 (6 bases). There are 15 residues in the CDR3. V lost 9 bases to trimming and J lost 1 base, with 18 bases between them. CDR1 and CDR2 from the germline V gene are SEHNR and FQNEAQ (reference sequence).

This clonotype was counted between two and nine times. The chain carries TRBV4-1 and TRBJ2-7, with D perhaps matching TRBD1 or TRBD2 (5 bases each). This CDR3 spans 14 amino acids. Trimming removed 1 base at V and 3 bases at J, with 10 bases between. Germline V lookup: CDR1 MGHRA, CDR2 YSYEKL. CDR3 in amino acids: CASSQGDARYEQYF. For the CDR3, the DNA is TGCGCCAGCAGCCAAGGGGACGCCCGCTACGAGCAGTACTTC.

This clonotype was seen a few times. This chain joins TRBV5-1 and TRBJ2-6; D is unclear. The CDR3 has 15 residues. Trimming took off 3 bases at V and 0 bases at J, with 7 bases between the two ends. Germline V lookup: CDR1 SGHRS, CDR2 YFSETQ. The CDR3: CASSYAYSGANVLTF. For the CDR3, the DNA is TGCGCCAGCAGCTACGCATACTCTGGGGCCAACGTCCTGACTTTC.

This clonotype was observed a handful of times. The chain uses TRBV7-3 and TRBJ2-3; the match to TRBD2 covers 13 bases. CDR1 is SGHTA and CDR2 is FQGTGA in the germline V gene. The J segment lost 3 bases and the V segment lost 5 bases, leaving 5 bases of the junction unmatched. The CDR3 runs to 16 residues. In nucleotides, the CDR3 is TGTGCCAGCAGCCTCGGGACTAGCGGGGCGACAGATACGCAGTATTTT. It is translated as CASSLGTSGATDTQYF. Looking up the rest from reference TRBV7-3 and TRBJ2-3 gives the full variable domain: GAGVSQTPSNKVTEKGKYVELRCDPISGHTALYWYRQSLGQGPEFLIYFQGTGAADDSGLPNDRFFAVRPEGSVSTLKIQRTERGDSAVYLCASSLGTSGATDTQYFGPGTRLTVL.

The chain couples TRBV11-2 to TRBJ2-7; TRBD1 agrees at 10 bases. Germline CDR1 is SGHAT and CDR2 is FQNNGV. This CDR3 has 15 residues. V trimming: 3 bases; J trimming: 2 bases; junction bases outside the gene matches: 4. CDR3 DNA: TGTGCCAGCAGCTTTGGGGGACAGGGGACCTACGAGCAGTACTTC. Residues: CASSFGGQGTYEQYF.

The chain links TRBV13 to TRBJ2-3; D unclear. Per germline, CDR1 PRHDT and CDR2 FYEKMQ (reference sequence). Between the trimmed V and J ends, which lost 6 bases and 4 bases, there was a span of 8 bases. The CDR3 is 12 residues long. CDR3 residues: CASSQRPDTQYF. CDR3 DNA sequence: TGTGCCAGCAGTCAACGACCAGATACGCAGTATTTT.

The chain carries TRBV18 and TRBJ1-4; 8 nucleotides line up with TRBD1. J gave up 0 bases and V 1 base, and 4 bases lay outside the gene matches. Germline V gene data show CDR1 as KGHSH and CDR2 as LQKENI. The CDR3 loop spans 17 amino acids. The CDR3 reads CASSPRQGATTNEKLFF. CDR3 in DNA: TGTGCCAGCTCACCACGGCAGGGGGCTACAACTAATGAAAAACTGTTTTTT.

The chain recombines TRBV7-6 with TRBJ2-5, with D perhaps matching TRBD2 (6 bases). V dropped 5 bases and J dropped 3 bases, with 19 bases sitting between them. This CDR3 region has 16 residues. Germline loops: CDR1 SGHVS, CDR2 FNYEAQ. The CDR3, as DNA: TGTGCCAGCAGCCCACTCAGGGTTAGCGGAAAAGAGACCCAGTACTTC. Translating it yields CASSPLRVSGKETQYF. The whole variable domain, remainder taken from reference TRBV7-6 and TRBJ2-5, is GAGVSQSPRYKVTKRGQDVALRCDPISGHVSLYWYRQALGQGPEFLTYFNYEAQQDKSGLPNDRFSAERPEGSISTLTIQRTEQRDSAMYRCASSPLRVSGKETQYFGPGTRLLVL.

This clonotype was recorded at least ten times. The chain is built from TRBV20-1 and TRBJ2-1; TRBD2 agrees at 10 bases. Per germline, CDR1 DFQATT and CDR2 SNEGSKA (reference sequence). J gave up 3 bases and V 6 bases, and 11 bases lay outside the gene matches. The CDR3 length is 16 residues. As DNA, the CDR3 is TGCAGTGCCCAACCCCTAGCGGGAGTGATCTACAATGAGCAGTTCTTC. Protein: CSAQPLAGVIYNEQFF.

This clonotype was found a few times. This chain uses TRBV5-1 with TRBJ2-7; D unresolved. CDR1 is SGHRS, CDR2 YFSETQ, per germline. This CDR3 is 14 amino acids long. The V end was cut by 0 bases, the J end by 2 bases, with 9 bases between. The CDR3 DNA follows: TGCGCCAGCAGCTTGGATGGTGCAGCCTACGAGCAGTACTTC. Translated: CASSLDGAAYEQYF.

This clonotype showed up many times. The V gene is TRBV14, the J gene TRBJ2-1; D is undetermined. Germline V gene data show CDR1 as SGHDN and CDR2 as FVKESK. Trimming removed 1 base at V and 9 bases at J, with 16 bases between. The CDR3 runs 15 residues. CDR3 in amino acids: CASSQGEQWLVEQFF. DNA of the CDR3: TGTGCCAGCAGCCAAGGAGAGCAGTGGTTGGTTGAGCAGTTCTTC.

This chain connects TRBV29-1 to TRBJ2-3; weak D call: TRBD1 (7 bases). Germline loops: CDR1 SQVTM, CDR2 ANQGSEA. This CDR3 spans 11 amino acids. Trimming took off 7 bases at V and 10 bases at J, with 15 bases between the two ends. CDR3 sequence reads: CSADREDAQYF. The CDR3, as DNA: TGCAGCGCCGACAGGGAGGACGCGCAGTATTTT.

DNA of the CDR3: TGTGCCAGCAGCCCGACCGTGTCCTACAATGAGCAGTTCTTC. Translation gives CASSPTVSYNEQFF. The chain recombines TRBV6-1 with TRBJ2-1; no firm D call. The CDR3 runs 14 residues. Trimming stripped 6 bases from V and 1 base from J, with 10 bases between. Germline V gives CDR1 MNHNS, CDR2 SASEGT.

This chain links TRBV7-8 with TRBJ2-1; 8 bases are a match to TRBD2. The germline gives CDR1 SGHVS, CDR2 FQNEAQ. The CDR3 is 16 residues long. The ends lost 3 bases at V and 3 bases at J; junction bases unmatched: 7. This CDR3 is CASSFGGGRGYNEQFF. The DNA for the CDR3 is TGTGCCAGCAGCTTCGGGGGGGGCAGGGGCTACAATGAGCAGTTCTTC.

The chain carries TRBV20-1 and TRBJ2-7; 9 bases are shared with TRBD2. Germline-derived CDR1 and CDR2 are DFQATT and SNEGSKA (reference sequence). CDR3 length equals 14 residues. After removal of 5 bases from V and 2 bases from J, the junction contained 7 bases not matched to a gene. CDR3 nucleotides: TGCAGTGCTCCCACCGGCGGGGGGGCCTACGAGCAGTACTTC. Encoded protein: CSAPTGGGAYEQYF.

V usage is TRBV5-1 and J usage is TRBJ2-6; 11 bases line up with TRBD2. The ends lost 0 bases at V and 1 base at J; junction bases unmatched: 12. Germline loops: CDR1 SGHRS, CDR2 YFSETQ. The CDR3 is 21 amino acids. Here the CDR3 DNA reads TGCGCCAGCAGCTTGGCCCTAGCGGGAGGACCCGCTGTGTCTGGGGCCAACGTCCTGACTTTC. This encodes CASSLALAGGPAVSGANVLTF.

This clonotype was counted a few times. The chain joins TRBV5-6 to TRBJ2-1; perhaps TRBD2 as D (5 bases). The length of the CDR3 is 13 residues. CDR1 is SGHDT and CDR2 is YYEEEE in the germline V gene. V was trimmed by 2 bases and J by 4 bases, leaving 7 bases between them. The CDR3 sequence is CASSLTRYNEQFF. DNA of the CDR3: TGTGCCAGCAGCTTAACTAGGTACAATGAGCAGTTCTTC.

The chain recombines TRBV20-1 with TRBJ2-7; D not certain. Germline-derived CDR1 and CDR2 are DFQATT and SNEGSKA (reference sequence). Trimming removed 0 bases from V and 1 base from J, with 16 bases in between. The CDR3 covers 16 residues. The CDR3 bases are TGCAGTGCTAGAGATTTTATAGCTTTCCTATCCTACGAGCAGTACTTC. This translates into CSARDFIAFLSYEQYF.

This clonotype was detected a few times. An end of the junction differs from the germline gene, which may be a read error. The chain recombines TRBV11-2 with TRBJ2-1; 11 bases line up with TRBD2. Germline-derived CDR1 and CDR2 are SGHAT and FQNNGV. The CDR3 has 19 residues. In DNA form, the CDR3 reads TGTGCCAGCACCTTAGATCTTGCGACTAGCGGGGCCGCCTACAATGAGCAGTTCTTC. Its protein is CASTLDLATSGAAYNEQFF.

This chain connects TRBV9 to TRBJ2-1; D gene uncertain. Trimming shortened V by 5 bases and J by 0 bases, and 15 bases separated the two germline ends. The CDR3 is 16 residues long. CDR1 is SGDLS, CDR2 YYNGEE, per germline. CDR3 nucleotides: TGTGCCAGCAGAGGCCGGAACGGCAGCTCCTACAATGAGCAGTTCTTC. Amino acid sequence: CASRGRNGSSYNEQFF.

With respect to this clonotype: A much larger clone lies one base from this, so it may be a read error. CDR3 sequence: CATSRSRASDTQYF. In nucleotides, the CDR3 is TGTGCCACCAGCAGAAGCCGGGCCTCAGATACGCAGTATTTT. This sequence joins TRBV15 and TRBJ2-3, with D hard to call. Trimming stripped 2 bases from V and 4 bases from J, with 10 bases between. The germline V gene encodes CDR1 LNHNV and CDR2 YYDKDF (reference sequence). The CDR3 extends over 14 amino acids. Variable domain in full (rest from reference TRBV15 and TRBJ2-3): DAMVIQNPRYQVTQFGKPVTLSCSQTLNHNVMYWYQQKSSQAPKLLFHYYDKDFNNEADTPDNFQSRRPNTSFCFLDIRSPGLGDTAMYLCATSRSRASDTQYFGPGTRLTVL.

The J gene is TRBJ1-1, the V gene TRBV9; a possible D gene is TRBD1 (5 bases). Germline values: CDR1 SGDLS, CDR2 YYNGEE. This CDR3 is 14 amino acids long. Trimming cost V 0 bases and J 0 bases, with 6 bases left between them. CDR3 bases: TGTGCCAGCAGCGTAGAGGGGTTGAACACTGAAGCTTTCTTT. It yields the protein CASSVEGLNTEAFF.

This clonotype was seen more than once but under ten times. The J gene is TRBJ1-2, the V gene TRBV7-2; D ambiguous. Germline loops: CDR1 SGHTA, CDR2 FQGNSA. The CDR3 runs 14 residues. The V and J ends lost 1 base and 4 bases respectively, with 10 bases between them. Here the CDR3 reads CASSLVHPFYGYTF. In DNA, the CDR3 is TGTGCCAGCAGCTTAGTGCACCCTTTCTATGGCTACACCTTC.